Sequencing of this TCR beta chain was carried out in a study of regulatory T cells in long-lasting Graves disease (dated by TCRdb to the early 2020s). Regarding the study in general: Persistent Graves' disease was defined as persistently positive TSH receptor autoantibodies together with antithyroid drug treatment for over 5 years. This study used TCR sequencing and RNA sequencing of peripheral blood to compare persistent Graves' disease patients against newly diagnosed Graves' disease patients. The study was registered as a clinical trial and conducted in China. A total of about 33 samples underwent TCR sequencing, from 13 patients with persistent Graves' disease and roughly 20 patients with newly diagnosed Graves' disease. Persistent Graves' disease patients in the clinical cohort had taken antithyroid drugs for 9 to 11 years on average.

Receptor libraries were prepared by multiplex PCR. Sequencing was performed on an Illumina HiSeq 4000. iRepertoire HTBI primers and Arm-PCR amplification of CDR3 regions were used to construct TCR beta libraries. Before sequencing, the PCR products underwent gel purification. The published analysis was carried out like this. Gene usage analysis of CDR3 amino acid clonotypes used the 62 TRBV and about 15 TRBJ segments found across samples. Filtered high-quality paired reads were merged into contigs using COPE and FqMerger. BLAST was used to align contigs to the IMGT TRBV, TRBD and TRBJ reference genes, and CDR3 was defined following IMGT. Highly expanded clones were defined as clonotypes with a frequency above 0.1%. Shannon entropy served as the measure of repertoire diversity, while the Gini coefficient captured V-J evenness. Public clonotypes were defined as clonotypes shared by more than one individual. Clones were called with MiXCR by TCRdb after fastp trimmed the public reads at Q25, and only in-frame beta chains were retained. Rows with a matching CDR3 protein are joined into one entry that keeps the most common DNA and genes. The V and J calls were not made by the authors but by TCRdb's processing. Across this sample there are about 470,000 distinct CDR3 sequences, with roughly 21% seen only once. Less than 9% of the sample is held by the ten biggest clonotypes.

The research as a whole found: The small sample size was acknowledged by the authors as a limitation that may reduce accuracy. Because the primary lesion, thyroid tissue, could not be accessed, the study looked at peripheral blood alone. A larger number of public clonotypes was shared among persistent patients (under 3,000) than among newly diagnosed patients (around 870). Sequencing and analysis were restricted to the TCR beta chain. Persistent Graves' disease patients showed lower TCR Shannon entropy and fewer highly expanded clones than newly diagnosed patients, suggesting clonal expansion.

Regarding this clonotype: It lacks a known antigen. No quality values exist for individual bases; no much larger clone is one base distant.

The intended sense of this specimen's time point label: persistent/refractory GD, antithyroid drugs over 5 years with positive TRAb. For both TCR sequencing and RNA sequencing, RNA was extracted from PBMCs using TRIzol. Graves' disease was diagnosed according to American Thyroid Association guidelines. The patients came from an endocrinology department in Xi'an, China. From each patient, about 9.7 milliliters of peripheral blood was collected into an EDTA anticoagulant tube. Ficoll Paque Plus density gradient separation was used to isolate PBMCs, and no further T cell sorting was performed. RNA quality was checked with an Agilent 2100 Bioanalyzer and agarose gel, and concentration with a NanoDrop 2000. Specimen: peripheral blood mononuclear cells (PBMCs), collected when the disease was refractory, from a patient treated with antithyroid drugs. The TCR was taken from a female donor with Graves disease.

The CDR3 reads CATNQGGHYEQYF. The DNA sequence follows: TGTGCCACCAACCAAGGGGGCCACTACGAGCAGTACTTC. The V and J genes are TRBV24-1 and TRBJ2-7; 7 central nucleotides agree with TRBD1. The CDR3 starts with the cysteine, ends with the phenylalanine, and has 13 residues. The CDR3 DNA has 39 bases and is translated from base 1. Clipping removes 8 bases from V and 3 bases from J, with 6 as the unmatched junction base count. The germline V gene encodes CDR1 KGHDR and CDR2 SFDVKD.